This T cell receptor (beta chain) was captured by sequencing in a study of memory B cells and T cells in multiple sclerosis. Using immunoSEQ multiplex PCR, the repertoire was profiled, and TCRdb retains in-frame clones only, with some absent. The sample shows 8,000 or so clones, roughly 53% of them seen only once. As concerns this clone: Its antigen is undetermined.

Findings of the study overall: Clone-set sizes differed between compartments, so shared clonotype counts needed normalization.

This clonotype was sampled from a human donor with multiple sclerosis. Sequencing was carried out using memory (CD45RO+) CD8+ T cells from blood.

The CDR3 sequence is CASREEVKWSGNTIYF. In DNA, the CDR3 is TGTGCCAGCAGGGAGGAGGTAAAATGGTCTGGAAACACCATATATTTT. This chain links TRBV6-6 with TRBJ1-3, with D uncertain. In germline, CDR1 is MNHNY, CDR2 SVGAGI (reference sequence). The length of the CDR3 is 16 residues. V lost 6 bases and J 1 base, leaving 16 bases between the germline ends.